This T cell receptor (beta chain) was found in a study of T cell responses to AZD1222 COVID-19 vaccine. Points from the study as a whole: Distributed over spike, vaccine-associated CD4 TCRs predominated at 160-218 and 743-854.

With regard to this clone: Its antigen is unidentified.

CDR1 is MNHEY, CDR2 SVGEGT, per germline. The CDR3 has 13 residues. V gave up 5 bases and J gave up 3 bases, with 11 bases separating them. TCRdb keeps only in-frame clones here, not all; method: immunoSEQ multiplex PCR. The sample has roughly 99,000 clones; about 90% are singletons. The material was peripheral blood, obtained 28 days after the second AZD1222 dose. The chain recombines TRBV6-2 or TRBV6-3 with TRBJ2-7, with D maybe TRBD2 (5 bases). This receptor was obtained from an adult who received the AZD1222 COVID-19 vaccine. CDR3 region: CASSSGTVYEQYF. CDR3 nucleotide sequence: TGTGCCAGCAGTAGCGGAACAGTCTACGAGCAGTACTTC.